This is a list of T cell receptor beta chains from one sample in a study of T cell responses to AZD1222 COVID-19 vaccine. Measured with immunoSEQ multiplex PCR; TCRdb has only the in-frame clones, and not every one. This table has over 95,000 clones, just under 90% appearing once. Specimen: peripheral blood, collected on day 0 of AZD1222 vaccination. These receptors all stem from an adult in good health. Each CDR3 is given without its conserved first and last residue. The order of the fields is J gene, D gene, V gene, CDR3 protein. D genes are given only for firm matches.

TRBJ1-3,.,TRBV18,ASSPLSGVGSGNTIY
TRBJ2-7,.,TRBV7-2,ASSLSGAEQY
TRBJ2-7,.,TRBV4-3,ASSQDKSAYEQY
TRBJ2-3,.,TRBV9,ASSPGAATDTQY
TRBJ1-2,TRBD1,TRBV28,ASQGDGYT
TRBJ2-5,.,TRBV5-6,ASSLSGGGETQY
TRBJ1-2,.,TRBV20-1,SAIKWGYT
TRBJ2-1,.,TRBV11-2,ASSPTRDISYNEQF
TRBJ1-3,.,TRBV3-1/TRBV3-2,ASSLQVSSGNTIY
TRBJ2-3,.,TRBV11-2,ASSPTGRTSTDTQY
TRBJ2-2,.,TRBV7-3,ASSLPGAGDAGELF
TRBJ2-7,TRBD2,TRBV18,ASSPSQAGVGYEQY
TRBJ2-7,.,TRBV7-9,ASSLRTGSVEQY
TRBJ2-7,.,TRBV30,AWRRDPSFEQY
TRBJ2-7,.,TRBV20-1,SASPRATYEQY
TRBJ2-3,.,TRBV7-2,ASSSQARAARDTQY
TRBJ1-5,.,TRBV30,AWGGLGDGQPQH
TRBJ1-5,TRBD1,TRBV28,ASSFSGTGGQPQH
TRBJ1-6,.,TRBV18,ASSLQETRSPLH
TRBJ2-1,TRBD1,TRBV5-1,ASNLGRTGGTNEQF
TRBJ2-1,TRBD1,TRBV19,ASRVTGGLGEQF
TRBJ2-1,TRBD2,TRBV9,ASSPRLLGRVWDNEQF
TRBJ1-4,.,TRBV6-1,ASSEVRPDEKLF
TRBJ1-6,.,TRBV28,ASSVRVETSPLH
TRBJ1-5,.,TRBV7-9,ASSHDGPRPQH
TRBJ1-5,TRBD1,TRBV5-6,ASSVRGTGNQPQH
TRBJ2-2,TRBD1,TRBV4-3,ASSLTGAPVTGELF
TRBJ1-1,.,TRBV29-1,SVEGQGLKYTEAF
TRBJ2-7,.,TRBV5-1,ASSSYGGLGSYEQY
TRBJ2-5,TRBD2,TRBV13,ASSLGGRGVQETQY
TRBJ2-7,.,TRBV7-8,ASRGGAYEQY
TRBJ2-5,.,TRBV19,ASSIAANLETQY
TRBJ1-5,.,TRBV21-1,ASSSGQGSSGGVPFCQPQH
TRBJ1-3,.,TRBV28,ASSFGAGNTIY
TRBJ2-7,TRBD1,TRBV3-1/TRBV3-2,ASSQNRGSRIWEQY
TRBJ2-3,TRBD1,TRBV29-1,SVLTGITDTQY
TRBJ2-3,.,TRBV19,ASSMAASLTDTQY
TRBJ2-3,.,TRBV29-1,SVEVGFGTDTQY
TRBJ2-1,.,TRBV7-2,ASSLTFGTEQF
TRBJ1-5,.,TRBV7-2,ASSLGLVKPQH
TRBJ2-5,.,TRBV15,ATSRGGGSGGQETQY
TRBJ1-1,TRBD1,TRBV2,ASSGQGKNTEAF
TRBJ1-1,.,TRBV5-1,ASSSRGFGMNTEAF
TRBJ1-4,.,TRBV27,ASSWRESEKLF
TRBJ2-2,.,TRBV10-3,AISERGANTGELF
TRBJ2-2,.,TRBV5-6,ASSLVGITGELF
TRBJ2-5,TRBD1,TRBV5-1,ASSSGGFSQETQY